Listed below are T cell receptor beta chains from one sample, sequenced in a study of cytomegalovirus exposure and HLA in healthy donors. Repertoires were generated with immunoSEQ multiplex PCR, while TCRdb's copy carries only in-frame clones and drops some. The table includes 200,000 or so clones, roughly 80% detected once. Sequenced: PBMCs. Source of these receptors: a male donor in good health and CMV-seropositive. The CDR3 runs from the conserved cysteine through the conserved F or W. A D gene is named only where the DNA matches it firmly. Some rows have no size entry. The others give once, few or many, or a class for an expanded clone.

v_gene	abundance	d_gene	j_gene	CDR3aa	CDR3nt
TRBV7-9	NA	NA	TRBJ2-7	CASSSRRQASYEQYF	TGTGCCAGCAGCTCGCGCCGACAGGCCTCCTACGAGCAGTACTTC
TRBV4-1	once	NA	TRBJ1-5	CASSQGTGNQPQHF	TGCGCCAGCAGCCAAGGGACAGGCAATCAGCCCCAGCATTTT
TRBV18	NA	TRBD2	TRBJ2-1	CASSSGTSGYNEQFF	TGTGCCAGCTCATCCGGGACTAGCGGTTACAATGAGCAGTTCTTC
TRBV9	NA	NA	TRBJ2-3	CASSVLTTRTDTQYF	TGTGCCAGCAGCGTACTCACCACTCGCACAGATACGCAGTATTTT
TRBV28	NA	NA	TRBJ1-2	CASSLGGGTSYGYTF	TGTGCCAGCAGTTTAGGGGGGGGGACCTCCTATGGCTACACCTTC
TRBV2	NA	TRBD1	TRBJ1-5	CASRYGTGGNQPQHF	TGTGCCAGCAGGTATGGGACAGGAGGCAATCAGCCCCAGCATTTT
TRBV4-3	NA	TRBD2	TRBJ2-3	CASSQSRGSLAGHTDTQYF	TGCGCCAGCAGCCAATCACGCGGATCCCTAGCGGGACACACAGATACGCAGTATTTT
TRBV6-6	NA	TRBD1	TRBJ1-1	CASSWTPGQGAHEAFF	TGTGCCAGCAGTTGGACCCCGGGACAGGGGGCGCATGAAGCTTTCTTT
TRBV6-5	NA	TRBD2	TRBJ2-1	CASSSRGLAGYNEQFF	TGTGCCAGCAGTTCGAGGGGACTAGCGGGGTACAATGAGCAGTTCTTC
TRBV18	few	TRBD1	TRBJ1-3	CASSQDGTGRNTIYF	TGTGCCAGCTCTCAGGACGGGACAGGGAGGAACACCATATATTTT
TRBV5-6	NA	NA	TRBJ2-1	CASSSFDRSNHEQFF	TGTGCCAGCAGCTCCTTTGACAGGAGTAACCATGAGCAGTTCTTC
TRBV7-6	NA	TRBD1	TRBJ1-5	CASSLGTAMQPQHF	TGTGCCAGCAGCCTCGGGACAGCAATGCAGCCCCAGCATTTT
TRBV7-9	NA	TRBD1	TRBJ1-6	CASSSGQVYNSPLHF	TGTGCCAGCAGCTCCGGACAGGTCTATAATTCACCCCTCCACTTT
TRBV25-1	NA	TRBD2	TRBJ2-7	CASSEVLAGGYEQYF	TGTGCCAGCAGTGAAGTGCTAGCGGGAGGCTACGAGCAGTACTTC
TRBV28	NA	NA	TRBJ2-1	CASTPAGDEQFF	TGTGCCAGCACCCCCGCCGGGGATGAGCAGTTCTTC
TRBV5-1	few	TRBD1	TRBJ1-2	CASSPDGQGNYGYTF	TGCGCCAGCAGCCCAGACGGACAGGGGAACTATGGCTACACCTTC
TRBV4-3	NA	NA	TRBJ1-2	CASSQGAGERNYGYTF	TGCGCCAGTAGCCAAGGGGCAGGGGAAAGGAACTATGGCTACACCTTC
TRBV5-1	few	NA	TRBJ2-2	CASSLGQSGELFF	TGCGCCAGCAGCTTGGGACAGTCCGGGGAGCTGTTTTTT
TRBV7-2	NA	NA	TRBJ2-3	CASSLGTMGYF	TGTGCCAGCAGCTTAGGGACTATGGGATATTTT
TRBV4-2	NA	TRBD2	TRBJ2-1	CASSQGRLADYNEQFF	TGTGCCAGCAGCCAAGGCAGGCTAGCGGATTACAATGAGCAGTTCTTC
TRBV5-1	NA	NA	TRBJ1-1	CASSSREGGTEAFF	TGCGCCAGCAGTTCGCGGGAAGGCGGCACTGAAGCTTTCTTT
TRBV14	NA	TRBD2	TRBJ2-1	CASSQTGTSGRAWFF	TGTGCCAGCAGCCAAACCGGGACTAGCGGGAGGGCCTGGTTCTTC
TRBV5-1	NA	TRBD2	TRBJ2-1	CASSSGGRPYNEQFF	TGCGCCAGCAGCTCGGGCGGGAGACCCTACAATGAGCAGTTCTTC
TRBV5-6	NA	TRBD1	TRBJ1-2	CASSLVGQGQPNYGYTF	TGTGCCAGCAGCTTGGTGGGACAGGGCCAACCTAACTATGGCTACACCTTC
TRBV5-1	once	TRBD1	TRBJ2-4	CASSSGTGVAKNIQYF	TGCGCCAGCAGCTCAGGGACAGGGGTCGCCAAAAACATTCAGTACTTC
TRBV6-5	once	NA	TRBJ1-4	CASSYSGAGENEKLFF	TGTGCCAGCAGTTACTCTGGGGCGGGGGAAAATGAAAAACTGTTTTTT
TRBV9	NA	TRBD2	TRBJ2-2	CASSERLAGTTGELFF	TGTGCCAGCAGCGAGAGACTAGCGGGAACTACCGGGGAGCTGTTTTTT
TRBV4-1	NA	TRBD1	TRBJ1-5	CASSQDQGTGIQPQHF	TGCGCCAGCAGCCAAGATCAGGGGACAGGGATTCAGCCCCAGCATTTT
TRBV6-1	NA	NA	TRBJ1-2	CASRVSNVGGYTF	TGTGCCAGCAGAGTCTCAAACGTGGGCGGCTACACCTTC
TRBV5-4	few	NA	TRBJ2-7	CASSPGLSPDEQYF	TGTGCCAGCAGCCCCGGACTCTCTCCCGACGAGCAGTACTTC
TRBV27	few	NA	TRBJ1-3	CASMGMGAGNTIYF	TGTGCCAGCATGGGTATGGGCGCTGGAAACACCATATATTTT
TRBV11-2	NA	NA	TRBJ2-7	CASSFSRAYEQYF	TGTGCCAGCAGCTTTTCGCGGGCCTACGAGCAGTACTTC
TRBV30	NA	TRBD1	TRBJ1-6	CAWSAHRTGGFSYNSPLHF	TGTGCCTGGAGCGCCCACCGGACAGGGGGGTTTTCCTATAATTCACCCCTCCACTTT
TRBV5-4	few	TRBD2	TRBJ2-3	CASSLSGGGITDTQYF	TGTGCCAGCAGCTTGTCCGGCGGGGGGATCACAGATACGCAGTATTTT
TRBV4-3	NA	NA	TRBJ2-3	CASSQEGSGDTQYF	TGCGCCAGCAGCCAAGAGGGGAGCGGAGATACGCAGTATTTT
TRBV30	NA	TRBD1	TRBJ2-6	CAWSRTGWTGANVLTF	TGTGCCTGGAGCCGGACAGGGTGGACTGGGGCCAACGTCCTGACTTTC
TRBV27	NA	TRBD2	TRBJ2-1	CASSFLAGGLLSNEQFF	TGTGCCAGCAGTTTCCTAGCGGGAGGACTCCTTTCAAATGAGCAGTTCTTC
TRBV5-3	NA	NA	TRBJ1-2	CARSLDDGGEVYGYTF	TGTGCCAGAAGCTTGGATGACGGGGGAGAGGTCTATGGCTACACCTTC
TRBV2	NA	NA	TRBJ1-5	CASSGGSPQHF	TGTGCCAGCAGTGGCGGCTCGCCCCAGCATTTT
TRBV7-9	NA	NA	TRBJ2-1	CASSLRELTEQFF	TGTGCCAGCAGCTTGCGAGAGCTAACTGAGCAGTTCTTC
TRBV7-9	NA	TRBD1	TRBJ2-6	CASSLAGTVPTGANVLTF	TGTGCCAGCAGCTTAGCCGGGACAGTCCCTACTGGGGCCAACGTCCTGACTTTC
TRBV6-5	NA	NA	TRBJ1-2	CASSEPGNYGYTF	TGTGCCAGCAGTGAGCCAGGAAACTATGGCTACACCTTC
TRBV28	NA	TRBD1	TRBJ1-6	CASSSPGQGMNSPLHF	TGTGCCAGCAGTTCTCCGGGACAGGGTATGAATTCACCCCTCCACTTT